A selection of T cell receptor beta chains follows, all from one sample in a study of blood T cell repertoires in COVID-19. Profiled with immunoSEQ multiplex PCR; TCRdb holds only in-frame clones, not every one. This sample yields roughly 230,000 clones, of which around 90% are seen a single time; around 7% belongs to the top ten. The sequencing sample was made of PBMCs or T cells enriched from blood (not recorded which). Every receptor here comes from a man younger than 40 in a cohort exposed to, infected with or recovered from COVID-19 (not recorded which). The CDR3 runs from the conserved cysteine through the conserved F or W. The D gene is left open where the match is weak. The size of a clone is reported for some rows only, either as once, few or many, or as a class for expanded clones.

J: TRBJ1-1; size: .; D: TRBD1; length: 15; V: TRBV28; CDR3: CASSSPGGTATEAFF; DNA: TGTGCCAGCAGTTCTCCAGGGGGTACGGCCACTGAAGCTTTCTTT
J: TRBJ1-5; size: .; D: TRBD1; length: 14; V: TRBV6-5; CDR3: CASSYSTGRQPQHF; DNA: TGTGCCAGCAGTTACTCGACAGGGCGACAGCCCCAGCATTTT
J: TRBJ2-7; size: .; D: TRBD2; length: 17; V: TRBV5-1; CDR3: CASSAARLADIRNEQYF; DNA: TGCGCCAGCAGCGCGGCGAGACTAGCGGACATAAGGAACGAGCAGTACTTC
J: TRBJ1-1; size: .; D: .; length: 11; V: TRBV20-1; CDR3: CSAREYTEAFF; DNA: TGCAGTGCTCGGGAGTACACTGAAGCTTTCTTT
J: TRBJ1-1; size: once; D: TRBD1; length: 14; V: TRBV2; CDR3: CASSDGTGYTEAFF; DNA: TGTGCCAGCAGTGACGGGACAGGTTACACTGAAGCTTTCTTT
J: TRBJ2-1; size: .; D: .; length: 14; V: TRBV7-9; CDR3: CASSHRTEGNEQFF; DNA: TGTGCCAGCAGCCATCGGACAGAAGGCAATGAGCAGTTCTTC
J: TRBJ2-5; size: .; D: .; length: 16; V: TRBV7-9; CDR3: CASSLDQAGYRETQYF; DNA: TGTGCCAGCAGCTTAGATCAGGCAGGGTATCGAGAGACCCAGTACTTC
J: TRBJ2-7; size: .; D: .; length: 13; V: TRBV6-5; CDR3: CASSYSTGAEQYF; DNA: TGTGCCAGCAGTTACTCCACAGGTGCCGAGCAGTACTTC
J: TRBJ1-2; size: .; D: TRBD1; length: 17; V: TRBV5-8; CDR3: CASSLAATGGRGYGYTF; DNA: TGTGCCAGCAGCTTGGCGGCGACAGGGGGCCGGGGCTATGGCTACACCTTC
J: TRBJ2-5; size: .; D: .; length: 18; V: TRBV5-1; CDR3: CASSLAQAGTPYQETQYF; DNA: TGCGCCAGCAGCTTGGCCCAGGCAGGGACACCGTACCAAGAGACCCAGTACTTC
J: TRBJ2-7; size: .; D: TRBD2; length: 15; V: TRBV7-9; CDR3: CASSTGLAGSYEQYF; DNA: TGTGCCAGCAGCACGGGACTAGCGGGGTCCTACGAGCAGTACTTC
J: TRBJ1-2; size: .; D: .; length: 15; V: TRBV11-1; CDR3: CASTLRRGADYGYTF; DNA: TGTGCCAGCACCCTAAGGCGGGGGGCCGACTATGGCTACACCTTC
J: TRBJ1-1; size: .; D: .; length: 14; V: TRBV7-6; CDR3: CASRGEVANTEAFF; DNA: TGTGCCAGCAGGGGCGAAGTGGCGAACACTGAAGCTTTCTTT
J: TRBJ1-2; size: .; D: TRBD1; length: 15; V: TRBV28; CDR3: CASRLGPGQGNGYTF; DNA: TGTGCCAGCAGACTAGGACCCGGACAGGGAAATGGCTACACCTTC
J: TRBJ1-1; size: .; D: .; length: 14; V: TRBV4-3; CDR3: CASSHLQMNTEAFF; DNA: TGCGCCAGCAGCCACTTACAGATGAACACTGAAGCTTTCTTT
J: TRBJ2-1; size: .; D: TRBD2; length: 17; V: TRBV7-2; CDR3: CASSLSPTSGSFDEQFF; DNA: TGTGCCAGCAGCTTGTCGCCGACTAGCGGGAGTTTTGATGAGCAGTTCTTC
J: TRBJ2-1; size: once; D: TRBD2; length: 13; V: TRBV28; CDR3: CASSLAGGNEQFF; DNA: TGTGCCAGCAGTCTAGCGGGAGGGAATGAGCAGTTCTTC
J: TRBJ1-2; size: .; D: .; length: 13; V: TRBV7-2; CDR3: CASSSYLSSGYTF; DNA: TGTGCCAGCAGCTCATACTTATCGTCTGGCTACACCTTC
J: TRBJ1-5; size: few; D: .; length: 15; V: TRBV5-4; CDR3: CASSTWGSLIQPQHF; DNA: TGTGCCAGCAGCACTTGGGGCAGTCTTATTCAGCCCCAGCATTTT
J: TRBJ2-1; size: .; D: TRBD2; length: 14; V: TRBV7-3; CDR3: CASSPTSAIDEQFF; DNA: TGTGCCAGCAGCCCAACTAGCGCAATCGATGAGCAGTTCTTC
J: TRBJ1-5; size: .; D: .; length: 14; V: TRBV4-2; CDR3: CASSHNPGNQPQHF; DNA: TGTGCCAGCAGCCATAACCCGGGCAATCAGCCCCAGCATTTT
J: TRBJ1-1; size: .; D: .; length: 13; V: TRBV12-3/TRBV12-4; CDR3: CASSFEANTEAFF; DNA: TGTGCCAGCAGTTTCGAGGCGAACACTGAAGCTTTCTTT
J: TRBJ1-4; size: .; D: .; length: 12; V: TRBV18; CDR3: CASSLPGEKLFF; DNA: TGTGCCAGCTCGCTACCGGGGGAGAAACTGTTTTTT
J: TRBJ2-3; size: .; D: TRBD2; length: 18; V: TRBV3-1/TRBV3-2; CDR3: CASSQKAVASGRADTQYF; DNA: TGTGCCAGCAGCCAGAAGGCGGTGGCTAGCGGGAGAGCAGATACGCAGTATTTT
J: TRBJ2-1; size: .; D: TRBD2; length: 17; V: TRBV19; CDR3: CASGRLAEPVGWNEQFF; DNA: TGTGCCAGTGGGAGACTAGCGGAACCTGTGGGTTGGAATGAGCAGTTCTTC
J: TRBJ2-1; size: .; D: .; length: 13; V: TRBV13; CDR3: CASSPPQLDEQFF; DNA: TGTGCCAGCAGCCCTCCCCAACTCGATGAGCAGTTCTTC
J: TRBJ2-3; size: few; D: .; length: 20; V: TRBV11-3; CDR3: CASSLGVPGLRKKDTDTQYF; DNA: TGTGCCAGCAGCTTAGGGGTTCCGGGACTCCGTAAAAAAGACACAGATACGCAGTATTTT
J: TRBJ1-5; size: .; D: .; length: 14; V: TRBV19; CDR3: CASSIPRQNQPQHF; DNA: TGTGCCAGTAGTATCCCCAGACAGAATCAGCCCCAGCATTTT
J: TRBJ1-1; size: .; D: TRBD1; length: 14; V: TRBV19; CDR3: CASSIGTANTEAFF; DNA: TGTGCCAGTAGTATCGGGACAGCGAACACTGAAGCTTTCTTT
J: TRBJ2-1; size: .; D: TRBD2; length: 17; V: TRBV11-2; CDR3: CASSLRRGGGPYNEQFF; DNA: TGTGCCAGCAGCTTAAGACGCGGGGGGGGCCCCTACAATGAGCAGTTCTTC
J: TRBJ2-7; size: .; D: TRBD1; length: 14; V: TRBV9; CDR3: CASSVEGDRYEQYF; DNA: TGTGCCAGCAGCGTAGAAGGGGACAGGTACGAGCAGTACTTC
J: TRBJ1-5; size: .; D: TRBD1; length: 15; V: TRBV18; CDR3: CASSPAGGPDQPQHF; DNA: TGTGCCAGCTCACCAGCAGGGGGGCCGGATCAGCCCCAGCATTTT
J: TRBJ2-3; size: .; D: TRBD2; length: 15; V: TRBV5-1; CDR3: CASSLKAGGPDTQYF; DNA: TGCGCCAGCAGCTTGAAGGCGGGAGGCCCAGATACGCAGTATTTT
J: TRBJ2-7; size: .; D: TRBD1; length: 19; V: TRBV7-8; CDR3: CASSLAGGLEGALSYEQYF; DNA: TGTGCCAGCAGCTTAGCTGGGGGCCTTGAGGGGGCCCTATCCTACGAGCAGTACTTC
J: TRBJ1-6; size: .; D: .; length: 14; V: TRBV27; CDR3: CASSSVYGDSPLHF; DNA: TGTGCCAGCAGTTCCGTATACGGGGATTCACCCCTCCACTTT
J: TRBJ2-3; size: .; D: TRBD1; length: 16; V: TRBV29-1; CDR3: CSVEDIVTGGTDTQYF; DNA: TGCAGCGTTGAGGATATAGTGACAGGGGGCACAGATACGCAGTATTTT
J: TRBJ1-2; size: .; D: .; length: 12; V: TRBV16; CDR3: CASSRANYGYTF; DNA: TGTGCCAGCAGCCGCGCAAACTATGGCTACACCTTC
J: TRBJ2-1; size: few; D: TRBD2; length: 14; V: TRBV6-4; CDR3: CASSRLAGVSEQFF; DNA: TGTGCCAGCAGTCGACTAGCGGGAGTGAGTGAGCAGTTCTTC
J: TRBJ2-7; size: once; D: TRBD2; length: 19; V: TRBV7-7; CDR3: CASSLAWGEYEAGGYEQYF; DNA: TGTGCTAGCAGCTTAGCGTGGGGGGAGTATGAAGCGGGAGGGTACGAGCAGTACTTC
J: TRBJ2-7; size: .; D: TRBD2; length: 14; V: TRBV4-3; CDR3: CASSQRGGPYEQYF; DNA: TGCGCCAGCAGCCAGCGGGGGGGACCCTACGAGCAGTACTTC
J: TRBJ2-3; size: .; D: .; length: 18; V: TRBV4-2; CDR3: CASSQDRLASSYTDTQYF; DNA: TGTGCCAGCAGCCAAGATAGGCTAGCTAGCAGCTACACAGATACGCAGTATTTT
J: TRBJ2-7; size: .; D: TRBD2; length: 17; V: TRBV7-2; CDR3: CASSTPRDQGGVYEQYF; DNA: TGTGCCAGCAGCACCCCCCGGGACCAGGGAGGGGTTTACGAGCAGTACTTC
J: TRBJ1-1; size: .; D: .; length: 14; V: TRBV4-2; CDR3: CASSHIDRINEAFF; DNA: TGTGCCAGCAGCCACATAGACAGGATAAATGAAGCTTTCTTT
J: TRBJ1-5; size: .; D: .; length: 13; V: TRBV28; CDR3: CASSGQNNQPQHF; DNA: TGTGCCAGCAGTGGGCAGAACAATCAGCCCCAGCATTTT
J: TRBJ2-1; size: once; D: TRBD1; length: 19; V: TRBV28; CDR3: CASSIQGAWVAGSYNEQFF; DNA: TGTGCCAGCAGCATACAGGGGGCTTGGGTAGCTGGCTCCTACAATGAGCAGTTCTTC
J: TRBJ1-5; size: .; D: TRBD1; length: 16; V: TRBV18; CDR3: CASSPPAEGALQPQHF; DNA: TGTGCCAGCTCACCACCGGCGGAGGGGGCTCTTCAGCCCCAGCATTTT
J: TRBJ2-7; size: .; D: .; length: 19; V: TRBV4-3; CDR3: CASSPRVSSGTQRAYEQYF; DNA: TGCGCCAGCAGTCCAAGGGTCTCCTCCGGGACACAGCGCGCCTACGAGCAGTACTTC
J: TRBJ2-5; size: .; D: TRBD2; length: 15; V: TRBV19; CDR3: CASSILAGLQETQYF; DNA: TGTGCCAGTAGTATTCTAGCGGGGCTCCAAGAGACCCAGTACTTC
J: TRBJ2-7; size: .; D: TRBD1; length: 15; V: TRBV28; CDR3: CASSLFGTGGHEQYF; DNA: TGTGCCAGCAGTTTATTCGGGACAGGGGGCCACGAGCAGTACTTC
J: TRBJ2-7; size: .; D: TRBD1; length: 14; V: TRBV27; CDR3: CASATGGNSYEQYF; DNA: TGTGCCAGCGCGACAGGGGGAAATTCCTACGAGCAGTACTTC
J: TRBJ1-6; size: .; D: TRBD1; length: 14; V: TRBV7-2; CDR3: CASSLGQGHSPLHF; DNA: TGTGCCAGCAGCTTGGGACAGGGACATTCACCCCTCCACTTT
J: TRBJ1-3; size: .; D: .; length: 14; V: TRBV9; CDR3: CASSVGVSGNTIYF; DNA: TGTGCCAGCAGCGTAGGCGTTTCTGGAAACACCATATATTTT
J: TRBJ1-1; size: once; D: TRBD1; length: 14; V: TRBV24-1; CDR3: CATSDSDREGEAFF; DNA: TGTGCCACCAGTGACTCGGACAGGGAGGGTGAAGCTTTCTTT
J: TRBJ1-1; size: .; D: .; length: 14; V: TRBV28; CDR3: CASIKDTGFTEAFF; DNA: TGTGCCAGTATAAAAGATACAGGGTTTACTGAAGCTTTCTTT
J: TRBJ2-3; size: few; D: TRBD2; length: 13; V: TRBV27; CDR3: CASRLAGTDTQYF; DNA: TGTGCCAGCAGGCTAGCGGGCACAGATACGCAGTATTTT
J: TRBJ1-2; size: .; D: TRBD1; length: 15; V: TRBV18; CDR3: CASSPRDRGDYGYTF; DNA: TGTGCCAGCTCACCTAGGGACAGGGGCGACTATGGCTACACCTTC
J: TRBJ1-5; size: .; D: .; length: 16; V: TRBV5-5; CDR3: CASSLYRELANQPQHF; DNA: TGTGCCAGCAGCTTGTACAGGGAATTGGCCAATCAGCCCCAGCATTTT
J: TRBJ1-2; size: .; D: .; length: 13; V: TRBV28; CDR3: CASESLATFGYTF; DNA: TGTGCCAGCGAGTCGCTCGCCACTTTTGGCTACACCTTC